Detailed here is one T cell receptor (beta chain). What it binds is not known. The data were taken from a study of blood T cells in healthy people across ages. Whole-study findings and limits: With donor CMV status unknown, expanded clonotype changes were possibly confounded. TCR beta diversity per million T cells fell roughly linearly with age.

Next came a second PCR, run for roughly 6 to 11 cycles, which used a sample-barcoded 5' primer along with a J-beta primer mix. MiXCR was run by TCRdb on the 5' RACE reads, yielding one entry per CDR3 protein. Here the sample spans about 1,500,000 distinct CDR3 sequences, approximately 42% being singletons. Germline CDR1 reads DFQATT; CDR2 reads SNEGSKA (reference sequence). V dropped 3 bases and J dropped 7; count of bases not matched to a gene: 5. The CDR3 has 14 amino acids. This chain links TRBV20-1 with TRBJ2-3; the match to TRBD2 covers 12 bases. Sequences were obtained from blood. This TCR came from a woman younger than 35 in good health. Here the CDR3 DNA reads TGCAGTGCTAGGACTAGCGGGGGCAGTTATACGCAGTATTTT. Translated, it gives CSARTSGGSYTQYF.